This section outlines one TCR beta chain sequence together with its context. The antigen is undetermined. The authors reverse transcribed all of the isolated RNA, so sequencing captured expressed TCRB transcripts. The data were produced by immunoSEQ multiplex PCR, yet TCRdb's version contains in-frame clones alone and is incomplete. The repertoire holds roughly 290,000 clones, about 15% seen once, with approximately 0.015% in the top ten. This sample is part of a study of beta chain features in type 1 diabetes. Study-wide points: Moderate but significant shortening of TCRB CDR3s was recorded in all four CD4+ subsets from Type 1 diabetes patients. High-TCR-expressing cells could be over-represented by cDNA sequencing.

The sequence derives from a young man with type 1 diabetes. The sequenced sample consisted of naive CD4+ T cells from blood.

This CDR3 is CAWSGSSGPRVSSYNSPLHF. The CDR3 region has the DNA TGTGCCTGGAGTGGGAGTTCGGGCCCCAGGGTGAGCTCCTATAATTCACCCCTCCACTTT. The chain uses TRBV30 and TRBJ1-6, with a weak D call TRBD1 (5 bases). Looked up from germline, CDR1 is GTSNPN and CDR2 is SVGIG (reference sequence). The V gene lost 1 base and the J gene lost 0 bases, with 22 bases spanning the gap. The CDR3 loop spans 20 amino acids.